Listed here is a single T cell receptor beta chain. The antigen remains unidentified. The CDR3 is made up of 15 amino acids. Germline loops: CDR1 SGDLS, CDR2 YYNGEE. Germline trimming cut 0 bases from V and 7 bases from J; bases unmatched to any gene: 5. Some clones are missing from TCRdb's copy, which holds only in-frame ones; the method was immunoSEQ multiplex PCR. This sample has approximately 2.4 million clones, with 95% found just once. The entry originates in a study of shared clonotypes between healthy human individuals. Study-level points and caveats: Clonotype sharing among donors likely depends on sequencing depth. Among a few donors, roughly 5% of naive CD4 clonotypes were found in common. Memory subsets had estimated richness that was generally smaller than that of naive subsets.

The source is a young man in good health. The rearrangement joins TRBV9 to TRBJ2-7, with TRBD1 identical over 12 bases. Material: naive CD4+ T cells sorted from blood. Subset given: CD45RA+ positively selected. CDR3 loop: CASSVAGDRGLEQYF. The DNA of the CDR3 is TGTGCCAGCAGCGTAGCCGGGGACAGGGGGCTTGAGCAGTACTTC. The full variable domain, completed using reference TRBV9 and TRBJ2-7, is DSGVTQTPKHLITATGQRVTLRCSPRSGDLSVYWYQQSLDQGLQFLIQYYNGEERAKGNILERFSAQQFPDLHSELNLSSLELGDSALYFCASSVAGDRGLEQYFGPGTRLTVT.